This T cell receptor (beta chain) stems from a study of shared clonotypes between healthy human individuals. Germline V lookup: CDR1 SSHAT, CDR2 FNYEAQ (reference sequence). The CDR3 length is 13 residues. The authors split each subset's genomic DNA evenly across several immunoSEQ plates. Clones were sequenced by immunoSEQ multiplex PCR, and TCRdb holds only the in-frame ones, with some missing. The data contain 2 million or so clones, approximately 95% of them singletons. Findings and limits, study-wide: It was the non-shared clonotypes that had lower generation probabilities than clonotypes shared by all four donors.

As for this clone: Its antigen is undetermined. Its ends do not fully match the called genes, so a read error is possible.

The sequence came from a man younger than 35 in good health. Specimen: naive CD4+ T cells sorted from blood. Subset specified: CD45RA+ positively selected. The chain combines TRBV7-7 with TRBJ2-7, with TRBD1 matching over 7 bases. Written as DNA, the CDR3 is TGTGCTAGCAGCTACGGACAGGAGTACGAGCAGTACTTC. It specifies CASSYGQEYEQYF.